This TCR beta chain emerged from a study of cytomegalovirus exposure and HLA in healthy donors. Study-wide points: The authors later linked a missense DCLRE1C variant to TCR beta V- and J-gene trimming.

The germline V and J ends were trimmed by 2 bases and 2 bases, with 11 bases remaining between them. Germline V gene lookup returns CDR1 SGHRS and CDR2 YFSETQ. This CDR3 comprises 15 residues. This clone was counted between two and nine times. Its antigen is as yet unknown. 60 Vbeta and 13 Jbeta primers were used in PCR. Profiled with immunoSEQ multiplex PCR; TCRdb holds only in-frame clones, not every one. This sample has 200,000 or so clones; approximately 80% occur once, and the top ten carry approximately 0.22%. The V gene is TRBV5-1, the J gene TRBJ1-3; no clear D. This TCR was recovered from a girl aged 2 to 10 in good health and CMV-seronegative. Sequenced input: PBMCs. Written as DNA, the CDR3 is TGCGCCAGCAGCTTCGGAGGGAGCCCTGGAAACACCATATATTTT. Translation gives CASSFGGSPGNTIYF.